The clone carrying this TCR beta chain was recorded a few times. With 6 bases clipped from V and 5 bases from J, the junction kept 9 bases outside the gene matches. Germline CDR1 MNHNY, CDR2 SVGAGI (reference sequence). The CDR3 covers 14 residues. Per the original data handling: Amplification from reference gene primers served as the basis for estimated nucleated cell counts. Libraries were prepared by immunoSEQ multiplex PCR; TCRdb keeps only in-frame clonotypes and omits some of them. The V and J calls and clone size are taken from that table; D and trimming were inferred from the DNA. The table shows roughly 160,000 clones, with around 74% occurring only once. This sample was included in a study of blood T cell repertoires in COVID-19. Study background: PBMCs, B-cell-depleted T cells, or T cells were the source of the cDNA or gDNA that made up the material.

The sequence derives from a woman of 80 years or more with acute or convalescent COVID-19. The chain links TRBV6-6 to TRBJ1-2, with 7 bases that match TRBD1. The sequenced sample consisted of peripheral blood. The CDR3 bases are TGTGCCAGCAGCAACGCCGGGACAGTTTATGGCTACACCTTC. Protein product: CASSNAGTVYGYTF.